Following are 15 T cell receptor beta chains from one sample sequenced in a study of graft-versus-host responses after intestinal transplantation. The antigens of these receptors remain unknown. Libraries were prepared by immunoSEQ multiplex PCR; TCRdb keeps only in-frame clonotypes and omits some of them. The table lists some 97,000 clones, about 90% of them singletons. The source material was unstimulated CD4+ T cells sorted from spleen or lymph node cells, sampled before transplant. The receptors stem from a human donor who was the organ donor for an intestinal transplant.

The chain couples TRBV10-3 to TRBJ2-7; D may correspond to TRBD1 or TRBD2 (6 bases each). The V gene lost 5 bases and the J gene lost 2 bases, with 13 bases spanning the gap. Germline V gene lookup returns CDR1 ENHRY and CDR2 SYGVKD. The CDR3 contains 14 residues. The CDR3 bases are TGTGCCATCAGTAGGGGGGTTTCGCCCTACGAGCAGTACTTC. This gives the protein CAISRGVSPYEQYF.

CDR3 amino acids: CAIRGQGGTQYF. The CDR3 DNA reads TGTGCCATCAGGGGACAGGGAGGGACCCAGTACTTC. The V gene is TRBV10-3, the J gene TRBJ2-5, with 9 bases aligning to TRBD1. V trimming: 6 bases; J trimming: 7 bases; junction bases outside the gene matches: 3. The CDR3 spans 12 residues. Germline CDR1 ENHRY, CDR2 SYGVKD.

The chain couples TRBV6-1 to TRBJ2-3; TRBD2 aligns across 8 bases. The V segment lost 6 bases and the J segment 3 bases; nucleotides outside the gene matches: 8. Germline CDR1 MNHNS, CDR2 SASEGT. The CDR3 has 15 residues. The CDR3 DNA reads TGTGCCAGCAGCGTAGCGGGGACGAGGACAGATACGCAGTATTTT. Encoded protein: CASSVAGTRTDTQYF.

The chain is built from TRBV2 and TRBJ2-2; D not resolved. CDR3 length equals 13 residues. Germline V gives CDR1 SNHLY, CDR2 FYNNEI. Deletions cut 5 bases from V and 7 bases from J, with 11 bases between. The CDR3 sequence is CASSQEIYGELFF. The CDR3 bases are TGTGCCAGCAGTCAAGAGATTTACGGGGAGCTGTTTTTT.

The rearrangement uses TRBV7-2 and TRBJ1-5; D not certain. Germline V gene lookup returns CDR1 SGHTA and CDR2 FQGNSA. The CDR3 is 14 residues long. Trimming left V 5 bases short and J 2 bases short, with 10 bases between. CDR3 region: CASSPQVGNQPQHF. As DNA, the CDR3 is TGTGCCAGCAGCCCTCAAGTCGGCAATCAGCCCCAGCATTTT. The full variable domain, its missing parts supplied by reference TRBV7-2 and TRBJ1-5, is GAGVSQSPSNKVTEKGKDVELRCDPISGHTALYWYRQSLGQGLEFLIYFQGNSAPDKSGLPSDRFSAERTGGSVSTLTIQRTQQEDSAVYLCASSPQVGNQPQHFGDGTRLSIL.

The CDR3 bases are TGCGCCAGCAGCCTACCGGGACTAGGTGACAATGAGCAGTTCTTC. This codes for CASSLPGLGDNEQFF. The V and J genes are TRBV5-1 and TRBJ2-1; 8 bases agree with TRBD2. The CDR3 has 15 residues. With V trimmed by 4 bases and J by 5 bases, 8 bases remained unmatched. The V gene's germline CDR1 is SGHRS and CDR2 YFSETQ.

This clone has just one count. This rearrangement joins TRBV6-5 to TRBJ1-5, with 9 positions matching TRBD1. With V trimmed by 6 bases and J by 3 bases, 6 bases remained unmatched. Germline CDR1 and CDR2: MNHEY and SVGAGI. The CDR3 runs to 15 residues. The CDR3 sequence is CASRGTGSPNQPQHF. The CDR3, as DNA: TGTGCCAGCAGAGGGACAGGGTCCCCCAATCAGCCCCAGCATTTT.

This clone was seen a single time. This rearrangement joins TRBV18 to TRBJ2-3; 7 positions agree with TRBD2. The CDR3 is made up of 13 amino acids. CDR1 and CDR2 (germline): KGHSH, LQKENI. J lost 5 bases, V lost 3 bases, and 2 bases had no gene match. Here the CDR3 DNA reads TGTGCCAGCTCACCGCTAGCGGTAGATACGCAGTATTTT. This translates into CASSPLAVDTQYF.

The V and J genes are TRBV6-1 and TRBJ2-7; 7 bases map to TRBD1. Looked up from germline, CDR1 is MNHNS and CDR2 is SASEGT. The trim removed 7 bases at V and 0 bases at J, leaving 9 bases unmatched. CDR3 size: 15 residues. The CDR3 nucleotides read TGTGCCAGCACCGCCCTTGGGGACAGCTCCTACGAGCAGTACTTC. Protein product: CASTALGDSSYEQYF.

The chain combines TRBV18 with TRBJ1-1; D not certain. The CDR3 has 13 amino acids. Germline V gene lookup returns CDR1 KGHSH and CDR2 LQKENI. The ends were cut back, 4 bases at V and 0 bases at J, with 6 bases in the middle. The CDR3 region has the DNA TGTGCCAGCTCACTTGCCTTGAACACTGAAGCTTTCTTT. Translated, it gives CASSLALNTEAFF.

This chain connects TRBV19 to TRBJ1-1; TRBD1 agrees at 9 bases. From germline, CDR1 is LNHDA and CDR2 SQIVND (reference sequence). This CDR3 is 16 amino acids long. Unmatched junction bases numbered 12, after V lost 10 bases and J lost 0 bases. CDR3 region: CATRDRDGPLNTEAFF. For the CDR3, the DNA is TGTGCCACCAGGGACAGGGACGGGCCCTTGAACACTGAAGCTTTCTTT.

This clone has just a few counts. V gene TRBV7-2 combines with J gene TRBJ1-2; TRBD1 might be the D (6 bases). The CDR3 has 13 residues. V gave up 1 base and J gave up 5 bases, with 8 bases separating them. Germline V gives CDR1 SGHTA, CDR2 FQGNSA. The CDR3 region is CASSLGQGYGYTF. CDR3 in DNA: TGTGCCAGCAGCTTAGGCCAGGGGTATGGCTACACCTTC. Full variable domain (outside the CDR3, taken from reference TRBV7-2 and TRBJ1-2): GAGVSQSPSNKVTEKGKDVELRCDPISGHTALYWYRQSLGQGLEFLIYFQGNSAPDKSGLPSDRFSAERTGGSVSTLTIQRTQQEDSAVYLCASSLGQGYGYTFGSGTRLTVV.

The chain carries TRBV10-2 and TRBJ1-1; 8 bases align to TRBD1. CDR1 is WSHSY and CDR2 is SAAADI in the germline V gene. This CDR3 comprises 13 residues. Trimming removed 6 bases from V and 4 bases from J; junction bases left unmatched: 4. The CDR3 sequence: CASSATGGTEAFF. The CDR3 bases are TGCGCCAGCAGCGCAACAGGGGGCACTGAAGCTTTCTTT.

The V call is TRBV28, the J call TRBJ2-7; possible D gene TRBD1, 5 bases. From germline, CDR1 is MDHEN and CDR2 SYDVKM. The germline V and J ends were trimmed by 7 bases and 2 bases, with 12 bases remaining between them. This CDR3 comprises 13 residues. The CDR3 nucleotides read TGTGCCAGCACCTCGGACACAACCTACGAGCAGTACTTC. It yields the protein CASTSDTTYEQYF. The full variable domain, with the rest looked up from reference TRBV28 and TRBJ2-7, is DVKVTQSSRYLVKRTGEKVFLECVQDMDHENMFWYRQDPGLGLRLIYFSYDVKMKEKGDIPEGYSVSREKKERFSLILESASTNQTSMYLCASTSDTTYEQYFGPGTRLTVT.

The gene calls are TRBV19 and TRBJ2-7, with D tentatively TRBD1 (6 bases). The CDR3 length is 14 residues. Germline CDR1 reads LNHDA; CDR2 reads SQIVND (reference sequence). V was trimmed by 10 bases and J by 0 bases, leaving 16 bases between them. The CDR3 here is CATMRTVSSYEQYF. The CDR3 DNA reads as TGTGCCACAATGAGGACAGTCAGCTCCTACGAGCAGTACTTC. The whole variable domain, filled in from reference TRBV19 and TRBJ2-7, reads DGGITQSPKYLFRKEGQNVTLSCEQNLNHDAMYWYRQDPGQGLRLIYYSQIVNDFQKGDIAEGYSVSREKKESFPLTVTSAQKNPTAFYLCATMRTVSSYEQYFGPGTRLTVT.